Listed here are 3 T cell receptor beta chains from one sample, sequenced in a study of cytomegalovirus exposure and HLA in healthy donors. This PCR relied on a set of 60 Vbeta primers and 13 Jbeta primers. Libraries were prepared by immunoSEQ multiplex PCR; TCRdb keeps only in-frame clonotypes and omits some of them. This table holds 150,000 to 200,000 clones, around 84% found once. Specimen: PBMCs. The receptors originated from a man aged 40-50 years in good health and CMV-seropositive.

The CDR3 DNA reads TGTGCCAGTAGTATGGGGACAGGTTTTTCCGAGCAGTACTTC. Protein: CASSMGTGFSEQYF. The chain employs TRBV19 and TRBJ2-7; TRBD1 matches at 8 bases. V lost 3 bases and J lost 6; bases outside the gene matches: 7. The CDR3 consists of 14 residues. The germline V gene has CDR1 LNHDA and CDR2 SQIVND (reference sequence).

This chain uses TRBV4-3 with TRBJ2-3; TRBD2 is a possible D gene (6 bases). The V end lost 0 bases, the J end lost 8 bases, and 12 bases lay between the germline ends. The CDR3 has 14 residues. Looked up from germline, CDR1 is LGHNA and CDR2 is YSLEER. CDR3 sequence (DNA): TGCGCCAGCAGCCAAGATTGGGGGGAGGTTACGCAGTATTTT. It specifies CASSQDWGEVTQYF.

J is TRBJ1-2 and V is TRBV6-1, with 7 bases aligning to TRBD1. Germline V gene sequence: CDR1 MNHNS, CDR2 SASEGT. This CDR3 comprises 14 residues. Germline trimming cut 3 bases from V and 4 bases from J; bases unmatched to any gene: 5. The CDR3 DNA reads as TGTGCCAGCAGTGATCGACAGGGAGTCTATGGCTACACCTTC. The encoded protein is CASSDRQGVYGYTF.